These T cell receptor beta chains were read from a single sample in a study of technical replicates of blood from several donors. The method was immunoSEQ multiplex PCR; TCRdb's version includes in-frame clones alone and lacks a portion of them. The table shows 50,000 to 65,000 clones, with over 90% occurring only once. Source material: PBMCs. The receptors shown here come from a human donor in good health. Some clones in this sample may be carry-over from other donors' samples. Both conserved end residues are part of each CDR3. D genes are given only for firm matches. Clone sizes are given selectively: once, few, many, or a class where the clone is expanded.

>NA|NA|TRBJ2-3|TRBV7-9
TGTGCCAGCAGCGTCTCAGATACGCAGTATTTT
CASSVSDTQYF
>TRBD2|once|TRBJ2-1|TRBV6-6
TGTGCCAGCAGTTACTCAGGCGGGAGGGTTAAGGATGAGCAGTTCTTC
CASSYSGGRVKDEQFF
>NA|NA|TRBJ2-5|TRBV14
TGTGCCAGCAGCACTTTGATATCGCGGGAGACCCAGTACTTC
CASSTLISRETQYF
>NA|NA|TRBJ1-4|TRBV18
TGTGCCAGCTCGACCTATAAAGGCGGTAATGAAAAACTGTTTTTT
CASSTYKGGNEKLFF
>NA|NA|TRBJ1-5|TRBV6-5
TGTGCCAGCAGTTACTCGTGGAGGGTCGGACAGCCCCAGCATTTT
CASSYSWRVGQPQHF
>TRBD1|NA|TRBJ1-6|TRBV4-1
TGCGCCAGCAGCCTGACAGGGGCGTATAATTCACCCCTCCACTTT
CASSLTGAYNSPLHF
>NA|NA|TRBJ2-7|TRBV2
TGTGCCAGCAACGAACAAACCTACGAGCAGTACTTC
CASNEQTYEQYF
>NA|NA|TRBJ2-5|TRBV7-2
TGTGCCAGCAGCTCCACTTCTCTTGGGACCCAGTACTTC
CASSSTSLGTQYF
>NA|NA|TRBJ2-1|TRBV7-3
TGTGCCAGCAGCTTAACGGGCGTATCGACCTACAATGAGCAGTTCTTC
CASSLTGVSTYNEQFF
>NA|NA|TRBJ1-6|TRBV7-2
TGTGCCAGCAGCTGGCGGGGGGGGAGTTCCAATAATTCACCCCTCCACTTT
CASSWRGGSSNNSPLHF
>TRBD2|NA|TRBJ2-5|TRBV2
TGTGCCTCTAGGCTAGCGGGGACCTATGGAGAGACCCAGTACTTC
CASRLAGTYGETQYF
>TRBD1|many|TRBJ1-5|TRBV6-1
TGTGCCAGCAGCGGCGAGGGGGACAGTCAGCCCCAGCATTTT
CASSGEGDSQPQHF
>TRBD1|NA|TRBJ1-1|TRBV7-2
TGTGCCAGCAGCTCGAGGACAGGGGGCTTGAACACTGAAGCTTTCTTT
CASSSRTGGLNTEAFF
>NA|NA|TRBJ1-2|TRBV29-1
TGCAGCGTTCTCTCACTCGAGGTTGTCGCTAACTATGGCTACACCTTC
CSVLSLEVVANYGYTF
>TRBD2|few|TRBJ2-1|TRBV4-1
TGCGCCAGCAGCCCAGAGCGGGGGGGCTTTGGGGATGAGCAGTTCTTC
CASSPERGGFGDEQFF
>NA|NA|TRBJ1-2|TRBV5-8
TGTGCCAGCAGCCGGGAGAGGGATACCCAGGGCTACACCTTC
CASSRERDTQGYTF
>TRBD1|NA|TRBJ2-7|TRBV6-6
TGTGCCAGCAGTTACTCGGGACAGGGGGGCTACGAGCAGTACTTC
CASSYSGQGGYEQYF
>NA|NA|TRBJ2-3|TRBV2
TGTGCCAGCAGGGATACAGGGTGGACAGATACGCAGTATTTT
CASRDTGWTDTQYF
>TRBD1|NA|TRBJ1-6|TRBV7-8
TGTGCCAGCAGCTTATTGGGACAGGGGACGGTCTATAATTCACCCCTCCACTTT
CASSLLGQGTVYNSPLHF
>NA|NA|TRBJ2-1|TRBV19
TGTGCCAGTAGGGTGGGAGATCATGAGCAGTTCTTC
CASRVGDHEQFF
>NA|NA|TRBJ2-7|TRBV7-2
TGTGCCAGCAGCTTAGGACGGGAGTACGAGCAGTACTTC
CASSLGREYEQYF
>NA|NA|TRBJ1-1|TRBV5-1
TGCGCCAGCAGCTTGGCCGGGTTGCACACTGAAGCTTTCTTT
CASSLAGLHTEAFF
>NA|NA|TRBJ1-2|TRBV4-2
TGTGCCAGCAGCCAAGGAGGGGAGGGGCAATATGGCTACACCTTC
CASSQGGEGQYGYTF
>NA|NA|TRBJ1-5|TRBV19
TGTGCCAGTAACAAACAGGGTGACAATCAGCCCCAGCATTTT
CASNKQGDNQPQHF
>NA|NA|TRBJ1-2|TRBV29-1
TGCAGCGTTGCGGAGAGGCTTAACTATGGCTACACCTTC
CSVAERLNYGYTF
>NA|NA|TRBJ2-7|TRBV7-2
TGTGCCAGCAGCTTAAAAGGGCCAGGGGCAGTCGAGCAGTACTTC
CASSLKGPGAVEQYF
>TRBD1|NA|TRBJ2-5|TRBV6-6
TGTGCCAGCAGTTACCCGGGACAGATATACTTC
CASSYPGQIYF
>NA|NA|TRBJ2-6|TRBV21-1
TGTGCCAGCAGCAAAGTGAAGCCTCAGGGGGCGCGATCTGGGGCCAACGTCCTGACTTTC
CASSKVKPQGARSGANVLTF
>NA|once|TRBJ2-7|TRBV9
TGTGCCAGCAGCGTCGGGCGGGGAACCTACGAGCAGTACTTC
CASSVGRGTYEQYF
>TRBD1|NA|TRBJ1-5|TRBV6-1
TGTGCCAGCACCCCGGGACAGACCAATCAGCCCCAGCATTTT
CASTPGQTNQPQHF
>TRBD2|NA|TRBJ2-2|TRBV6-6
TGTGCCAGCAGTTGGGGACTAGCGATCGGGGAGCTGTTTTTT
CASSWGLAIGELFF
>NA|once|TRBJ2-1|TRBV14
TGTGCCAGCAGCGTACAGGGTTTGGATGAGCAGTTCTTC
CASSVQGLDEQFF
>NA|NA|TRBJ2-5|TRBV20-1
TGCAGTGCTAGTCATGAGACCCAGTACTTC
CSASHETQYF
>TRBD2|NA|TRBJ2-1|TRBV30
TGTGCCTGGACCCCTCCCGGGACTAGCGGGAGGGCCTACAATGAGCAGTTCTTC
CAWTPPGTSGRAYNEQFF
>NA|NA|TRBJ2-2|TRBV7-3
TGTGCCAGCAGCTTAACTTACCGGCAGGGTGGCGGGGAGCTGTTTTTT
CASSLTYRQGGGELFF
>NA|NA|TRBJ1-2|TRBV19
TGTGCCAGTAGTATTTTGGGAGGTGATGGCTACACCTTC
CASSILGGDGYTF
>TRBD2|NA|TRBJ2-1|TRBV5-1
TGCGCCAGTCGGGAGGTCAATGAGCAGTTCTTC
CASREVNEQFF
>NA|NA|TRBJ2-2|TRBV7-2
TGTGCCAGCAGCCCCACCGGGACAACGAACACCGGGGAGCTGTTTTTT
CASSPTGTTNTGELFF
>NA|NA|TRBJ2-2|TRBV9
TGTGCCAGCAGCGTCCGACTCGTCCCTGGCACCGGGGAGCTGTTTTTT
CASSVRLVPGTGELFF
>TRBD2|NA|TRBJ2-1|TRBV14
TGTGCCAGCAGCCAAGGAGCGGGACTCTGGAATGAGCAGTTCTTC
CASSQGAGLWNEQFF
>TRBD2|few|TRBJ2-5|TRBV5-1
TGCGCCAGCAGCCGGACTAGAGAGGAGACCCAGTACTTC
CASSRTREETQYF
>NA|NA|TRBJ1-6|TRBV11-2
TGTGCCAGCAGCTCTACAGGGTTCGGTTCACCCCTCCACTTT
CASSSTGFGSPLHF
>NA|NA|TRBJ1-1|TRBV18
TGTGCCAGCTCCCCCGACAGGCCTACTGAAGCTTTCTTT
CASSPDRPTEAFF
>TRBD2|NA|TRBJ2-7|TRBV2
TGTGCCAGCAGGGGACTGCTAGCGGGAGTCGAGCAGTACTTC
CASRGLLAGVEQYF
>TRBD1|NA|TRBJ2-7|TRBV11-2
TGTGCCAGCAGCCCCATTAGGAGAGACAGGGGCCGCGATTACGAGCAGTACTTC
CASSPIRRDRGRDYEQYF
>NA|NA|TRBJ1-3|TRBV9
TGTGCCAGCAGCGCCTCGGGCCGGGATGGAAACACCATATATTTT
CASSASGRDGNTIYF
>TRBD1|few|TRBJ2-1|TRBV9
TGTGCCAGCAGCGAGCTCGGGGACAGGTACGACAATGAGCAGTTCTTC
CASSELGDRYDNEQFF
>NA|NA|TRBJ2-3|TRBV5-1
TGCGCCACCCAGAGGGATAGGTCCAAATGGGATACGCAGTATTTT
CATQRDRSKWDTQYF
>NA|NA|TRBJ1-3|TRBV19
TGTGCCAGTAGATACCAGGGTCCGGGAAACACCATATATTTT
CASRYQGPGNTIYF
>NA|NA|TRBJ2-6|TRBV7-9
TGTGCCAGCAGCTTAGCCAGCGCGGCTGGGGCCAACGTCCTGACTTTC
CASSLASAAGANVLTF
>NA|NA|TRBJ2-2|TRBV7-9
TGTGCCAGCAGCTTAGCGACCGGGACTGGCACCGGGGAGCTGTTTTTT
CASSLATGTGTGELFF
>TRBD2|NA|TRBJ2-5|TRBV4-1
TGCGCCAGCAGCCCACGGGTAGCGGGGGGGCAGGTGACCCAGTACTTC
CASSPRVAGGQVTQYF